This TCR beta chain was observed in a study of cytomegalovirus exposure and HLA in healthy donors. Germline lookup yields CDR1 SNHLY and CDR2 FYNNEI. The CDR3 runs 12 residues. V lost 4 bases to trimming and J lost 3 bases, with 6 bases between them. The study, taken as a whole, reports: Whilst most TCR sequences proved rare, a subset of public TCRs occurred across many donors. The authors assumed roughly uniform sequencing depth across donors for presence/absence analyses. Across HLA loci, a later analysis found differing TCR association rates, with DRB1 most and HLA-C fewest.

On this clone: No antigen is known for it.

Researchers ran the PCR with 60 Vbeta and 13 Jbeta primers. In the original processing: Per a later analysis, the number of unique TCR beta chains was some 80 million, of which around 9.9 million were shared. TCRdb's copy holds only in-frame clones and misses some; the assay was immunoSEQ multiplex PCR. V, J and clone size are those of that table, while D and trimming were read from the DNA. Among some 180,000 clones listed, around 70% were seen once. The sequencing sample was made of PBMCs. This chain connects TRBV2 to TRBJ1-1, with a possible D match to TRBD1 (6 bases). The receptor was isolated from a male donor in good health and CMV-seronegative. CDR3 nucleotides: TGTGCCAGCAGTGCAGGGGACACTGAAGCTTTCTTT. This gives the protein CASSAGDTEAFF. Looking up the rest from reference TRBV2 and TRBJ1-1 gives the full variable domain: EPEVTQTPSHQVTQMGQEVILRCVPISNHLYFYWYRQILGQKVEFLVSFYNNEISEKSEIFDDQFSVERPDGSNFTLKIRSTKLEDSAMYFCASSAGDTEAFFGQGTRLTVV.